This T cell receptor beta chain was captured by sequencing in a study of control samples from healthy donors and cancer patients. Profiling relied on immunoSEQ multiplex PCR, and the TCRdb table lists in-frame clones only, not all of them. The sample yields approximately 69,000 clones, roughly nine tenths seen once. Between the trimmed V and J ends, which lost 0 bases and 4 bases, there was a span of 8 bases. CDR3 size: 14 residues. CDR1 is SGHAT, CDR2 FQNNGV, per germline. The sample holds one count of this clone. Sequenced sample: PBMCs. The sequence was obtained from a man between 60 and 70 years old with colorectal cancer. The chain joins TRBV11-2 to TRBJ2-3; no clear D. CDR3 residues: CASSLDSLADTQYF. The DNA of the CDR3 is TGTGCCAGCAGCTTAGATTCTCTAGCAGATACGCAGTATTTT.